One and the same sample provided the 18 T cell receptor beta chains below, sequenced in a study of pediatric ulcerative colitis. During colonoscopy, one to two rectal pinch biopsies were collected. TCRdb keeps only in-frame clones here, not all; method: immunoSEQ multiplex PCR. Of 16,000 or so clones listed, 80% are singletons. The sequencing sample was made of gut tissue. Receptors originate from a boy between 10 and 17 years old who was a control in a study of pediatric ulcerative colitis.

This sequence joins TRBV9 and TRBJ2-7, with a weak D call TRBD1 (7 bases). V was pared by 0 bases and J by 0 bases, with 13 bases between. CDR1 is SGDLS and CDR2 is YYNGEE in the germline V gene. This CDR3 region has 16 residues. The CDR3 sequence is CASSVEEGASSYEQYF. CDR3 nucleotide sequence: TGTGCCAGCAGCGTAGAGGAGGGGGCGAGCTCCTACGAGCAGTACTTC. Drawing the rest from reference TRBV9 and TRBJ2-7, the complete variable domain is DSGVTQTPKHLITATGQRVTLRCSPRSGDLSVYWYQQSLDQGLQFLIQYYNGEERAKGNILERFSAQQFPDLHSELNLSSLELGDSALYFCASSVEEGASSYEQYFGPGTRLTVT.

The V gene is TRBV7-8, the J gene TRBJ1-2, with D perhaps matching TRBD1 (5 bases). The CDR3 consists of 17 residues. V was clipped by 1 base and J by 1 base, with 16 bases between them. Germline V gene sequence: CDR1 SGHVS, CDR2 FQNEAQ. This CDR3 is CASSLVARGRVNYGYTF. For the CDR3, the DNA is TGTGCCAGCAGCTTAGTGGCGCGGGGGAGGGTTAACTATGGCTACACCTTC.

This sequence joins TRBV4-1 and TRBJ2-7; 8 positions agree with TRBD1. CDR1 is MGHRA, CDR2 YSYEKL, per germline. The ends lost 2 bases at V and 2 bases at J; junction bases unmatched: 2. This CDR3 comprises 14 residues. The CDR3 DNA reads as TGCGCCAGCAGCCAACGGACAGGGACCTACGAGCAGTACTTC. This codes for CASSQRTGTYEQYF.

The J gene is TRBJ1-6, the V gene TRBV30, with a weak D call TRBD1 (5 bases). The ends were cut back, 3 bases at V and 3 bases at J, with 18 bases in the middle. CDR3 length: 17 residues. The germline CDR1 and CDR2 sequences are GTSNPN and SVGIG (reference sequence). The CDR3 nucleotides are TGTGCCTGGAGAGCCGGGGAGCCTAGGGGCTATAATTCACCCCTCCACTTT. It specifies CAWRAGEPRGYNSPLHF.

This clone was counted only a few times. This chain connects TRBV7-2 to TRBJ2-5; no firm D call. V was clipped by 5 bases and J by 5 bases, with 18 bases between them. Per germline, CDR1 SGHTA and CDR2 FQGNSA. The CDR3 runs to 15 residues. The chain's CDR3 is CASSLNAGSTETQYF. For the CDR3, the DNA is TGTGCCAGCAGCCTTAACGCCGGTAGTACGGAGACCCAGTACTTC.

The V call is TRBV7-2, the J call TRBJ1-1, with D maybe TRBD1 (5 bases). The CDR3 spans 14 residues. V lost 0 bases and J lost 1, with 6 bases in between. Germline CDR1 SGHTA, CDR2 FQGNSA. In DNA, the CDR3 is TGTGCCAGCAGCTTAGCTGGGGGGAACACTGAAGCTTTCTTT. It encodes CASSLAGGNTEAFF. Full variable domain (outside the CDR3, taken from reference TRBV7-2 and TRBJ1-1): GAGVSQSPSNKVTEKGKDVELRCDPISGHTALYWYRQSLGQGLEFLIYFQGNSAPDKSGLPSDRFSAERTGGSVSTLTIQRTQQEDSAVYLCASSLAGGNTEAFFGQGTRLTVV.

The chain couples TRBV10-3 to TRBJ2-5; D remains ambiguous. The germline gives CDR1 ENHRY, CDR2 SYGVKD. The V end was cut by 0 bases, the J end by 0 bases, with 5 bases between. The CDR3 has 14 residues. The CDR3 reads CAISESRYQETQYF. Written as DNA, the CDR3 is TGTGCCATCAGTGAGTCCCGGTACCAAGAGACCCAGTACTTC.

The V call is TRBV30, the J call TRBJ1-1; 7 bases are a match to TRBD1. The junction had 9 bases not matched to a gene; V was cut back by 2 bases and J by 0 bases. The CDR3 sequence is 16 residues long. Germline CDR1 and CDR2: GTSNPN and SVGIG (reference sequence). Written as DNA, the CDR3 is TGTGCCTGGAGTTCCAAGACAGGGAGGGTGAACACTGAAGCTTTCTTT. It translates to CAWSSKTGRVNTEAFF.

The chain has TRBV6-6 and TRBJ1-1; D is perhaps TRBD1 (6 bases). The CDR3 runs to 15 residues. In germline, CDR1 is MNHNY, CDR2 SVGAGI (reference sequence). The V gene lost 3 bases and the J gene lost 1 base, with 12 bases spanning the gap. The CDR3 coding sequence is TGTGCCAGCAGTTATCCGGGACAACAGAACACTGAAGCTTTCTTT. It yields the protein CASSYPGQQNTEAFF.

This clone was counted a few times. The chain uses TRBV2 and TRBJ2-7; TRBD2 aligns across 8 bases. Germline CDR1 is SNHLY and CDR2 is FYNNEI. This CDR3 has 15 amino acids. J lost 4 bases, V lost 2 bases, and 7 bases had no gene match. This CDR3 is CASSEMGSGVYEQYF. DNA for the CDR3: TGTGCCAGCAGTGAAATGGGTAGCGGGGTTTACGAGCAGTACTTC.

The chain links TRBV10-1 to TRBJ2-7, with 12 bases aligning to TRBD2. CDR1 is WNHNN, CDR2 SYGVQD, per germline (reference sequence). Trimming at V came to 2 bases and at J to 4 bases, leaving 0 bases not matched to a gene. CDR3 length equals 14 residues. CDR3 region: CASSEGLAGYEQYF. CDR3 coding DNA: TGCGCCAGCAGTGAGGGACTAGCGGGGTACGAGCAGTACTTC.

The chain uses TRBV7-3 and TRBJ2-2; the D gene could be TRBD1 or TRBD2 (5 bases each). V was trimmed by 6 bases and J by 4 bases, leaving 18 bases between them. Germline V gene data show CDR1 as SGHTA and CDR2 as FQGTGA. This CDR3 has 16 amino acids. This chain's CDR3 is CASSSREGAGTGELFF. The CDR3 region has the DNA TGTGCCAGCAGTTCTCGGGAAGGGGCGGGCACCGGGGAGCTGTTTTTT.

V and J are TRBV28 and TRBJ1-2; tentatively, D is TRBD1 (6 bases). This CDR3 is 13 amino acids long. Germline V gene lookup returns CDR1 MDHEN and CDR2 SYDVKM. Trimming took off 5 bases at V and 2 bases at J, with 9 bases between the two ends. CDR3 residues: CASSAGANYGYTF. The CDR3 nucleotides are TGTGCCAGCAGTGCGGGGGCCAACTATGGCTACACCTTC.

This rearrangement joins TRBV7-2 to TRBJ1-1, with D unclear. Per the germline V gene, CDR1 is SGHTA and CDR2 is FQGNSA. The CDR3 has 13 residues. The germline V and J ends were trimmed by 7 bases and 3 bases, with 12 bases remaining between them. The CDR3 nucleotides read TGTGCCAGCAAGAACCTCTGGGACACTGAAGCTTTCTTT. Its protein product is CASKNLWDTEAFF.

The rearrangement uses TRBV11-1 and TRBJ2-3; 9 bases align to TRBD1. The germline CDR1 and CDR2 sequences are SGHAT and FQDESV (reference sequence). The V gene end was trimmed by 5 bases and the J gene end by 2 bases; junction bases not matched to a gene: 8. This CDR3 comprises 16 residues. Written as DNA, the CDR3 is TGTGCCAGCAGCCTCTGGACAGGGGCGAACACAGATACGCAGTATTTT. Translation: CASSLWTGANTDTQYF. Drawing the rest from reference TRBV11-1 and TRBJ2-3, the complete variable domain is EAEVAQSPRYKITEKSQAVAFWCDPISGHATLYWYRQILGQGPELLVQFQDESVVDDSQLPKDRFSAERLKGVDSTLKIQPAELGDSAMYLCASSLWTGANTDTQYFGPGTRLTVL.

The J gene is TRBJ1-1, the V gene TRBV18; no clear D. Germline loops: CDR1 KGHSH, CDR2 LQKENI. Trimming stripped 3 bases from V and 8 bases from J, with 19 bases between. The length of the CDR3 is 15 residues. The CDR3 region is CASSPILSGGREAFF. CDR3 nucleotide sequence: TGTGCCAGCTCACCCATTCTTTCGGGAGGGCGGGAAGCTTTCTTT.

CDR3 nucleotides: TGTGCCAGCAGCCAAGGGTTAGGGGCTACGCAGTATTTT. Its translation is CASSQGLGATQYF. The J gene is TRBJ2-3, the V gene TRBV14, with a weak D call TRBD1 (5 bases). This CDR3 region has 13 residues. V dropped 1 base and J dropped 8 bases, with 10 bases sitting between them. Germline-derived CDR1 and CDR2 are SGHDN and FVKESK. The entire variable domain, with the rest obtained from reference TRBV14 and TRBJ2-3, is as follows: EAGVTQFPSHSVIEKGQTVTLRCDPISGHDNLYWYRRVMGKEIKFLLHFVKESKQDESGMPNNRFLAERTGGTYSTLKVQPAELEDSGVYFCASSQGLGATQYFGPGTRLTVL.

The genes are TRBV18 and TRBJ1-4, with unresolved D. V lost 4 bases to trimming and J lost 5 bases, with 11 bases between them. Germline CDR1 KGHSH, CDR2 LQKENI. The CDR3 extends over 14 amino acids. The CDR3 here is CASSQDGGNEKLFF. CDR3 nucleotides: TGTGCCAGCTCACAGGACGGAGGAAATGAAAAACTGTTTTTT.